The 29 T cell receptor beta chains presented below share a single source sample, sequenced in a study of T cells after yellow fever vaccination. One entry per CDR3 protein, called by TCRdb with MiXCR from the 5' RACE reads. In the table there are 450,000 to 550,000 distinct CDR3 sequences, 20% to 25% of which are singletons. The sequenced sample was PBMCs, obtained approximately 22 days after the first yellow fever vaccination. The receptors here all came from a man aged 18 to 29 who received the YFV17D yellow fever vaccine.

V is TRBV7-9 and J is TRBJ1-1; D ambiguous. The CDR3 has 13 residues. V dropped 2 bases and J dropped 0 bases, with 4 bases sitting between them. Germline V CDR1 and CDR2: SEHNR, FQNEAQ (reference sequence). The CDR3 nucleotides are TGTGCCAGCAGCTTACCCATGAACACTGAAGCTTTCTTT. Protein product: CASSLPMNTEAFF.

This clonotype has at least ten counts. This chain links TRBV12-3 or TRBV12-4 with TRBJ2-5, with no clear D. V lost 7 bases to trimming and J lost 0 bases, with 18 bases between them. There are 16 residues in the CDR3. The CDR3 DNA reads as TGTGCCAGCACCCTGGGTTCCATTGGCTACCAAGAGACCCAGTACTTC. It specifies CASTLGSIGYQETQYF.

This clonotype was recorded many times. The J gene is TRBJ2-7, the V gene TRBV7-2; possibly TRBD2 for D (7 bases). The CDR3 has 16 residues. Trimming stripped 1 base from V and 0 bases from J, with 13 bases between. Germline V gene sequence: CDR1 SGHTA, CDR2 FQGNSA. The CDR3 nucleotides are TGTGCCAGCAGCTTAGTGGGCGGGGGCCGCTCCTACGAGCAGTACTTC. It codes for CASSLVGGGRSYEQYF.

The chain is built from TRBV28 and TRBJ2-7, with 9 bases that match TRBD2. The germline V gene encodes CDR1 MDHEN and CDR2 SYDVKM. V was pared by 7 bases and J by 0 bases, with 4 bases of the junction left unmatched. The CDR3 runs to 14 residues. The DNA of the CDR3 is TGTGCCAGCACGCAAGCGGGGGGCTCCTACGAGCAGTACGTC. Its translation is CASTQAGGSYEQYV.

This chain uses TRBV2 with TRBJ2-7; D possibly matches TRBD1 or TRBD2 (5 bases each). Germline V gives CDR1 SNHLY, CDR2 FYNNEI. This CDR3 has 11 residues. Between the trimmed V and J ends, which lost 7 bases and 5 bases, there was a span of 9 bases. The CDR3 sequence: CASNMGDEQYF. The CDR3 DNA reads TGTGCCAGCAATATGGGGGACGAGCAGTACTTC. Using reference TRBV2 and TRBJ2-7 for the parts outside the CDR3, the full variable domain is EPEVTQTPSHQVTQMGQEVILRCVPISNHLYFYWYRQILGQKVEFLVSFYNNEISEKSEIFDDQFSVERPDGSNFTLKIRSTKLEDSAMYFCASNMGDEQYFGPGTRLTVT.

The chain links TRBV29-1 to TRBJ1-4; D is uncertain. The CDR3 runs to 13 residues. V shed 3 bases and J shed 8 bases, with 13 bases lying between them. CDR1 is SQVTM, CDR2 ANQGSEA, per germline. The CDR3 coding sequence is TGCAGCGTTGATGGTTGGGTTCGCGAAAAACTGTTTTTT. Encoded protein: CSVDGWVREKLFF.

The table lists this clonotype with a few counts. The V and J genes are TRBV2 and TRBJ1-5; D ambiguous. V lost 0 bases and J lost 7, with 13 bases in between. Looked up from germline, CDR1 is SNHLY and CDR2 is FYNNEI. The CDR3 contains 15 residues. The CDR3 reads CASSEAGFLGQPQHF. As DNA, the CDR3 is TGTGCCAGCAGTGAAGCGGGGTTTCTGGGGCAGCCCCAGCATTTT.

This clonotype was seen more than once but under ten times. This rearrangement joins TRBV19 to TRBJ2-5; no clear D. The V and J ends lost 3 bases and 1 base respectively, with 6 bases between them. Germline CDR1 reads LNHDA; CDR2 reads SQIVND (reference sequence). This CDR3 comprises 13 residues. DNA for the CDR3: TGTGCCAGTAGTATGTTCAGCCAAGAGACCCAGTACTTC. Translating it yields CASSMFSQETQYF.

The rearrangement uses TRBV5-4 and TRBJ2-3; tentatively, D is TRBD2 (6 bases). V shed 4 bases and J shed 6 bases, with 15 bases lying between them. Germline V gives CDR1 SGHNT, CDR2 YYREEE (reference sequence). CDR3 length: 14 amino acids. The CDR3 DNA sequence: TGTGCCAGCAGCCCGAGACTAGAAATGGATACGCAGTATTTT. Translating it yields CASSPRLEMDTQYF. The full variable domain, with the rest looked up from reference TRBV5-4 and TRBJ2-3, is ETGVTQSPTHLIKTRGQQVTLRCSSQSGHNTVSWYQQALGQGPQFIFQYYREEENGRGNFPPRFSGLQFPNYSSELNVNALELDDSALYLCASSPRLEMDTQYFGPGTRLTVL.

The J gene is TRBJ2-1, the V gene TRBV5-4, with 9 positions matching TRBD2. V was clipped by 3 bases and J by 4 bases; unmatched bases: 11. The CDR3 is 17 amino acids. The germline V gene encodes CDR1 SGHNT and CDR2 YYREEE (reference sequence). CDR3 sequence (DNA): TGTGCCAGCAGCTCCCGGGAGCCGACTAGCGGTTACAATGAGCAGTTCTTC. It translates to CASSSREPTSGYNEQFF.

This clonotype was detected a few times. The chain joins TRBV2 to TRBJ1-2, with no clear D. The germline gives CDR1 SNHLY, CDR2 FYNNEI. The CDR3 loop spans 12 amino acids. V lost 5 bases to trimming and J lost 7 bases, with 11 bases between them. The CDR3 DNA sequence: TGTGCCAGCAGTACAGACGCGGCTGGCTACACCTTC. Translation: CASSTDAAGYTF.

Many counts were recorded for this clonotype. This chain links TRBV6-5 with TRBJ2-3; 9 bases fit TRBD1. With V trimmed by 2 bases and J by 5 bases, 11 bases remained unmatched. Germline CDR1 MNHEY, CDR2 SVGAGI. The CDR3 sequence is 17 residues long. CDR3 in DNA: TGTGCCAGCAGTTACCCACCATCGCCGGGACAGGGAGATACGCAGTATTTT. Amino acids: CASSYPPSPGQGDTQYF.

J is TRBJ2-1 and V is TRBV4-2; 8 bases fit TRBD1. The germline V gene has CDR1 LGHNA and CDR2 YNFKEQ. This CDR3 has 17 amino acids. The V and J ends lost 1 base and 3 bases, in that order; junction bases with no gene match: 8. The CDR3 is CASSQGRTGRGYNEQFF. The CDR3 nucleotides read TGTGCCAGCAGCCAAGGGAGGACAGGGAGAGGCTACAATGAGCAGTTCTTC.

The CDR3 is CASSLFRGRENGELFF. The CDR3 DNA reads TGTGCCAGCAGCTTATTCCGGGGGAGGGAGAACGGGGAGCTGTTTTTT. This rearrangement joins TRBV7-2 to TRBJ2-2; 7 nucleotides agree with TRBD2. Unmatched junction bases numbered 10, after V lost 2 bases and J lost 7 bases. The CDR3 sequence is 16 residues long. In germline, CDR1 is SGHTA, CDR2 FQGNSA.

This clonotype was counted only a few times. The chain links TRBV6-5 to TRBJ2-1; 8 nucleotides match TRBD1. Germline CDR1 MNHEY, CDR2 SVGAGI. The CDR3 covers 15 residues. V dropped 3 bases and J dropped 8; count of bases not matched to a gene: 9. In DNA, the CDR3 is TGTGCCAGCAGTTATCAGGGGGCCCCGGTCGATGAGCAGTTCTTC. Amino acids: CASSYQGAPVDEQFF.

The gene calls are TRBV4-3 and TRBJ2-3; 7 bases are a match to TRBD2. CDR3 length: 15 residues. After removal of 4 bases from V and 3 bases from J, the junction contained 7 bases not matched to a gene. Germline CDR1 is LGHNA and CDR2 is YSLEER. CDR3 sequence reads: CASSRGGEGTDTQYF. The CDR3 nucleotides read TGCGCCAGCAGCCGGGGGGGGGAGGGTACAGATACGCAGTATTTT.

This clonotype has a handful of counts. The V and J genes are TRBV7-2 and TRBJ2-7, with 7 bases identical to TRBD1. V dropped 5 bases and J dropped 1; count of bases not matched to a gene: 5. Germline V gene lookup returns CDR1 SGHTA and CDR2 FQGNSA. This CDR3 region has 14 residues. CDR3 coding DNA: TGTGCCAGCAGCCGCGACAGGGAATCCTACGAGCAGTACGTC. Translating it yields CASSRDRESYEQYV.

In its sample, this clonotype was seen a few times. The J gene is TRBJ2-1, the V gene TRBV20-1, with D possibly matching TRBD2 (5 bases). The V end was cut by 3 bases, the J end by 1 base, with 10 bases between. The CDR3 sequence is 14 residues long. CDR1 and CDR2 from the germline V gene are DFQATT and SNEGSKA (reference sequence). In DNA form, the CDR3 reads TGCAGTGCTAGGGGTCTAGCTTCCTACAATGAGCAGTTCTTC. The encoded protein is CSARGLASYNEQFF.

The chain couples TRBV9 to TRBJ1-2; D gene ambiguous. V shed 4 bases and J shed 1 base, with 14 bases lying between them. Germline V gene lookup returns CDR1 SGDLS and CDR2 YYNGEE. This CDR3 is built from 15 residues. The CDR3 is CASSPPHSINYGYTF. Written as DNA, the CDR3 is TGTGCCAGCAGCCCGCCCCACTCGATTAACTATGGCTACACCTTC.

DNA of the CDR3: TGTGCCAGCAGCGTAGATACAGGGATATTCTTAGACAATGAGCAGTTCTTC. Translating it yields CASSVDTGIFLDNEQFF. The chain has TRBV9 and TRBJ2-1; D is perhaps TRBD1 (6 bases). There are 17 residues in the CDR3. Trimming stripped 0 bases from V and 5 bases from J, with 18 bases between. The germline gives CDR1 SGDLS, CDR2 YYNGEE.

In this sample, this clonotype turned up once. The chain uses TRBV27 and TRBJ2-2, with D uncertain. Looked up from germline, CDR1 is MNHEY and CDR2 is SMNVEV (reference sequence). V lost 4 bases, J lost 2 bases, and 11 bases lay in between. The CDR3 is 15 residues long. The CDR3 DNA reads TGTGCCAGCAGTTCGCCATGGAGAAACACCGGGGAGCTGTTTTTT. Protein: CASSSPWRNTGELFF.

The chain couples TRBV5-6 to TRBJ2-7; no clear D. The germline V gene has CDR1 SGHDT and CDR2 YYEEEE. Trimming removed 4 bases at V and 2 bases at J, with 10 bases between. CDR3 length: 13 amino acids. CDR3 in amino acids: CASSPQLPYEQYF. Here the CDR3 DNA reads TGTGCCAGCAGCCCTCAGCTCCCCTACGAGCAGTACTTC.

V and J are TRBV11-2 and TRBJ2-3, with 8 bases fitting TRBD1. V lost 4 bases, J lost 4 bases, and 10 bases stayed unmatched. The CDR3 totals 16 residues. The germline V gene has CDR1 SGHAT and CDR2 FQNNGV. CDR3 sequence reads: CASSSTQGAPADTQYF. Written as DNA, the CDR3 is TGTGCCAGCAGCTCGACCCAGGGGGCTCCGGCAGATACGCAGTATTTT.

The chain's CDR3 is CATSDFTGAGYTF. DNA of the CDR3: TGTGCCACCAGTGATTTTACGGGGGCTGGCTACACCTTC. The chain employs TRBV24-1 and TRBJ1-2; D is perhaps TRBD1 (6 bases). V gave up 1 base and J gave up 7 bases, with 9 bases separating them. The CDR3 sequence is 13 residues long. Germline V lookup: CDR1 KGHDR, CDR2 SFDVKD.

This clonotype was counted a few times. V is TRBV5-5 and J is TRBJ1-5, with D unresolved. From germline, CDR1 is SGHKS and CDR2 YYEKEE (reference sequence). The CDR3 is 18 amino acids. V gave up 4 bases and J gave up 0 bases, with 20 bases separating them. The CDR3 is CASSGGLPGIYSNQPQHF. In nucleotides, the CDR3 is TGTGCCAGCAGCGGAGGACTCCCTGGGATTTATAGCAATCAGCCCCAGCATTTT. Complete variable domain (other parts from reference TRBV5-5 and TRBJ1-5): DAGVTQSPTHLIKTRGQQVTLRCSPISGHKSVSWYQQVLGQGPQFIFQYYEKEERGRGNFPDRFSARQFPNYSSELNVNALLLGDSALYLCASSGGLPGIYSNQPQHFGDGTRLSIL.

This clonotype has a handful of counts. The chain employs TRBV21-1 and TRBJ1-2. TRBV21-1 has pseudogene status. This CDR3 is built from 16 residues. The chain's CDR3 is CASSKELSRTGRCYTF. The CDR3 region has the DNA TGTGCCAGCAGCAAAGAGTTGAGCCGGACGGGGAGGTGCTACACCTTC.

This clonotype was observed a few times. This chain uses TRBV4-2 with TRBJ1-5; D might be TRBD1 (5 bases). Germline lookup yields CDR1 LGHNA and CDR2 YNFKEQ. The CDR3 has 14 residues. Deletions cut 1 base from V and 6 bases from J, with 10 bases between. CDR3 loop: CASSQVLGAQPQHF. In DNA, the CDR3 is TGTGCCAGCAGCCAAGTTTTAGGGGCTCAGCCCCAGCATTTT.

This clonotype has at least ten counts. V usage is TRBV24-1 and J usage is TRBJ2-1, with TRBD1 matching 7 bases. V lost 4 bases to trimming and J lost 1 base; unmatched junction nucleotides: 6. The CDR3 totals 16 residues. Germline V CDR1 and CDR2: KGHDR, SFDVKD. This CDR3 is CATSDNRQGSYNEQFF. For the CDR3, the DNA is TGTGCCACCAGTGACAACCGACAGGGATCCTACAATGAGCAGTTCTTC.

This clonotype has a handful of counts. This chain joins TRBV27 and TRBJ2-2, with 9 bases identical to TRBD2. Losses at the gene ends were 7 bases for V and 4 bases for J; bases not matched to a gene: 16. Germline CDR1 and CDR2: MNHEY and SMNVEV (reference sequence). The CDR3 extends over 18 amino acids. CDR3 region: CASTRLWAGGPGTGELFF. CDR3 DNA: TGTGCCAGCACTCGGCTGTGGGCGGGGGGGCCAGGCACCGGGGAGCTGTTTTTT.